These 8 T cell receptor beta chains were all obtained from the same sample, sequenced in a study of blood T cell repertoires in COVID-19. Sequencing used immunoSEQ multiplex PCR; TCRdb keeps in-frame clones, though not all of them. In the table there are 28,000 or so clones, roughly 90% of which are singletons. The sequencing sample was made of peripheral blood. The receptors derive from a human donor in a cohort sampled during active COVID-19.

The V and J genes are TRBV4-3 and TRBJ1-6, with D possibly matching TRBD1 (5 bases). CDR1 and CDR2 from the germline V gene are LGHNA and YSLEER. This CDR3 is built from 14 residues. V was trimmed by 0 bases and J by 6 bases, leaving 6 bases between them. The CDR3 DNA reads TGCGCCAGCAGCCAAGATAGGGGTAATTCACCCCTCCACTTT. Translated: CASSQDRGNSPLHF.

This chain connects TRBV19 to TRBJ1-5, with a possible D match to TRBD1 (5 bases). This CDR3 region has 16 residues. Trimming took 7 bases from V and 7 from J, leaving 23 bases between them. Germline-derived CDR1 and CDR2 are LNHDA and SQIVND (reference sequence). The CDR3 protein is CASIDIGQGFSQPQHF. CDR3 sequence (DNA): TGTGCCAGTATTGATATAGGCCAGGGTTTCTCCCAGCCCCAGCATTTT.

The chain carries TRBV6-5 and TRBJ1-5, with 8 bases matching TRBD1. Germline CDR1 and CDR2: MNHEY and SVGAGI. V trimming: 6 bases; J trimming: 5 bases; junction bases outside the gene matches: 9. The CDR3 has 15 residues. CDR3 nucleotides: TGTGCCAGCAGGCCGATGGACAGGGCTTATCAGCCCCAGCATTTT. It specifies CASRPMDRAYQPQHF.

This chain connects TRBV19 to TRBJ1-2; D is uncertain. This CDR3 is 14 amino acids long. V was trimmed by 1 base and J by 3 bases, leaving 9 bases between them. Germline assignment: CDR1 LNHDA and CDR2 SQIVND (reference sequence). The CDR3 spells CASSIGAYDYGYTF. CDR3 bases: TGTGCCAGTAGTATAGGAGCCTACGACTATGGCTACACCTTC.

The V gene is TRBV2, the J gene TRBJ2-7; 10 positions agree with TRBD2. The CDR3 spans 13 residues. V lost 7 bases and J lost 6; bases outside the gene matches: 6. Germline V gene sequence: CDR1 SNHLY, CDR2 FYNNEI. CDR3 DNA: TGTGCCAGCACTAGCGGGGGATCCCTCGAGCAGTACTTC. Translation: CASTSGGSLEQYF.

This chain joins TRBV21-1 and TRBJ2-7; the table's D call, TRBD1, was not checked against the DNA. TRBV21-1 is described as a pseudogene. The CDR3 spans 13 residues. The CDR3 sequence: CAIPGQTSYEQYF. CDR3 DNA sequence: TGTGCCATTCCGGGACAGACCTCCTACGAGCAGTACTTC.

This chain joins TRBV5-5 and TRBJ1-4, with D unresolved. V lost 0 bases and J lost 0, with 9 bases in between. In germline, CDR1 is SGHKS, CDR2 YYEKEE (reference sequence). This CDR3 comprises 16 residues. The CDR3 bases are TGTGCCAGCAGCTTGGGGAGGGTTGCAACTAATGAAAAACTGTTTTTT. It codes for CASSLGRVATNEKLFF. Full variable domain (rest looked up from reference TRBV5-5 and TRBJ1-4): DAGVTQSPTHLIKTRGQQVTLRCSPISGHKSVSWYQQVLGQGPQFIFQYYEKEERGRGNFPDRFSARQFPNYSSELNVNALLLGDSALYLCASSLGRVATNEKLFFGSGTQLSVL.

V usage is TRBV11-2 and J usage is TRBJ2-1; 14 positions match TRBD2. This CDR3 is 16 amino acids long. The V segment lost 6 bases and the J segment 8 bases; nucleotides outside the gene matches: 9. Germline CDR1 reads SGHAT; CDR2 reads FQNNGV. This CDR3 is CASRRPGLAGVDEQFF. The CDR3 DNA reads as TGTGCCAGCAGACGACCGGGACTAGCGGGGGTGGATGAGCAGTTCTTC.